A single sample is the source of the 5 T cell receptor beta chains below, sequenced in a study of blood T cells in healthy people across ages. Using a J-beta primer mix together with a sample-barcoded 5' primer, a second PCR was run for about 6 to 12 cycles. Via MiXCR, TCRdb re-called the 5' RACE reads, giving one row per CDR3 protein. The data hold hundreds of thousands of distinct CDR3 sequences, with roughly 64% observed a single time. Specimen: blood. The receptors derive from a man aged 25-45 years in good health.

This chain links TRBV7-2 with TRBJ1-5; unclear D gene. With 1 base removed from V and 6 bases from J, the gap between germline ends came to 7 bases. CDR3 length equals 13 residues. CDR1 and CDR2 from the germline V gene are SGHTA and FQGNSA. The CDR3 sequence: CASSLDARQPQHF. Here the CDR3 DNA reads TGTGCCAGCAGCTTAGACGCCCGTCAGCCCCAGCATTTT.

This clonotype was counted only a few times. The CDR3 DNA is TGCAGCGTTTCCGCAGTCGGACAGGGGGCGCGGGAGCAGTACTTC. Its protein is CSVSAVGQGAREQYF. The chain is built from TRBV29-1 and TRBJ2-7; 11 nucleotides align to TRBD1. With V trimmed by 5 bases and J by 7 bases, 13 bases remained unmatched. The CDR3 extends over 15 amino acids. Germline values: CDR1 SQVTM, CDR2 ANQGSEA.

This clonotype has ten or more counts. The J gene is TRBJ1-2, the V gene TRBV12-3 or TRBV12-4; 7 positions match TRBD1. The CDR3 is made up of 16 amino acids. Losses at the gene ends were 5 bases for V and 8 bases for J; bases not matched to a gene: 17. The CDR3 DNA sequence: TGTGCCAGCAGTCATCGGGGGGGGACAGTCGCTTCCGGCTACACCTTC. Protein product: CASSHRGGTVASGYTF.

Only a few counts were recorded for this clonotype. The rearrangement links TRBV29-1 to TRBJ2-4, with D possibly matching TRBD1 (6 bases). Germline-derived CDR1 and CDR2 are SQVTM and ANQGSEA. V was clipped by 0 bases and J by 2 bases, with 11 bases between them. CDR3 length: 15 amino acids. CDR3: CSVEDGTKTKNIQYF. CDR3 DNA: TGCAGCGTTGAAGATGGGACAAAGACCAAAAACATTCAGTACTTC.

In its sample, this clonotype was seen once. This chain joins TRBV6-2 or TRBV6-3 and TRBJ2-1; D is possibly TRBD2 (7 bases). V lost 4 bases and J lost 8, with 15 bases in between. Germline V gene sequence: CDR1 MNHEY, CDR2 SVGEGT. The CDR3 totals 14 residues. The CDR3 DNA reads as TGTGCCAGCAGTTGGGGGGGCCAGTCCTATGAGCAGTTCTTC. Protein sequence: CASSWGGQSYEQFF.